This TCR beta chain came from a study of T cells in localized non-small cell lung cancer. Produced via immunoSEQ multiplex PCR; TCRdb's table is partial and in-frame only. The sample lists some 80,000 clones; around four fifths were seen once. The CDR3 is 13 residues long. Germline loops: CDR1 SQVTM, CDR2 ANQGSEA. V dropped 4 bases and J dropped 4; count of bases not matched to a gene: 4. The chain uses TRBV29-1 and TRBJ2-5; 9 bases match TRBD2. Sequences were derived from peripheral blood, sampled before any cancer treatment. This sequence originates from a man aged 40-75 years with stage I lung adenocarcinoma. CDR3 amino acids: CSVGLSGGETQYF. Written as DNA, the CDR3 is TGCAGCGTTGGCCTTAGCGGGGGAGAGACCCAGTACTTC.